The present T cell receptor beta chain was sequenced within a study of regulatory T cells in long-lasting Graves disease. Time point denoted: persistent/refractory GD, antithyroid drugs over 5 years with positive TRAb. RNA extracted from PBMCs served as the sequencing template. Staff drew about 10 milliliters of peripheral blood into EDTA tubes. This clonotype was counted only a few times. What it binds is not known. Lacking the conserved final phenylalanine or tryptophan, this CDR3 likely reflects a read error. To make TCR beta libraries, researchers used iRepertoire HTBI primers and Arm-PCR of CDR3 regions. TCRdb called the multiplex PCR reads again in MiXCR, with one record for every CDR3 protein. The table records around 400,000 distinct CDR3 sequences, 20% to 30% of them present only once. Study-level findings and limits: Samples came from peripheral blood alone, without thyroid tissue.

Germline CDR1 and CDR2: SQVTM and ANQGSEA. Trimming cost V 7 bases and J 9 bases; bases outside gene matches: 8. The CDR3 totals 13 residues. This receptor was identified in a female donor with Graves disease. The chain has TRBV29-1 and TRBJ1-6, with TRBD1 matching 8 bases. Material: peripheral blood mononuclear cells (PBMCs), obtained when the disease was refractory, from a patient treated with antithyroid drugs. Here the CDR3 reads CSAMQGAGSPLHL. As DNA, the CDR3 is TGCAGCGCGATGCAGGGGGCGGGTTCACCCCTCCACCTT.